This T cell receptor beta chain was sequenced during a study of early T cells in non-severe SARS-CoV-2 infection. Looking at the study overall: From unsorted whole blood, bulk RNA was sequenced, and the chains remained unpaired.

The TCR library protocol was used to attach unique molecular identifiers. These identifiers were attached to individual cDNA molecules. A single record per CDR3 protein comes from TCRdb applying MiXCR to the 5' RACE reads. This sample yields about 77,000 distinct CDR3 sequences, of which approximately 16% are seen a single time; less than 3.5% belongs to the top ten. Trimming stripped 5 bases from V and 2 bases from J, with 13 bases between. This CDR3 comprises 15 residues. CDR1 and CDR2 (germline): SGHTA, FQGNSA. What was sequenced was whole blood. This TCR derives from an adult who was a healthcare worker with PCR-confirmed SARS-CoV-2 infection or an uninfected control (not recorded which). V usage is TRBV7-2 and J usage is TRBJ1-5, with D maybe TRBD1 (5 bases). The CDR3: CASSLEGVGNQPQHF. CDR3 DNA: TGTGCCAGCAGCCTAGAAGGGGTAGGCAATCAGCCCCAGCATTTT.